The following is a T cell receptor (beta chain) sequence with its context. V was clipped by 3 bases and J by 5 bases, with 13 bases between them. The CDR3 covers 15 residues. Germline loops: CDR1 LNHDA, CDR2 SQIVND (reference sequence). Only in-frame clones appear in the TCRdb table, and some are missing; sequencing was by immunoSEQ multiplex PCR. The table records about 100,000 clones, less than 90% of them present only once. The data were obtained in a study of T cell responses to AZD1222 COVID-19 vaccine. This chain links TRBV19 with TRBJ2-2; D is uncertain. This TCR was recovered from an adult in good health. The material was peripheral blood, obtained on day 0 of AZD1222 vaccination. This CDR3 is CASSIWGKDTGELFF. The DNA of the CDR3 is TGTGCCAGTAGTATCTGGGGTAAAGATACCGGGGAGCTGTTTTTT.